Described below is a single T cell receptor beta chain sequence and its context. The data were produced by immunoSEQ multiplex PCR, yet TCRdb's version contains in-frame clones alone and is incomplete. The sample has roughly 400,000 clones, about 90% seen once. This specimen comes from a study of blood T cell repertoires in COVID-19. This CDR3 contains 13 residues. The V gene end was trimmed by 4 bases and the J gene end by 7 bases; junction bases not matched to a gene: 3. The clonotype was recovered from a man younger than 30 who had recovered from COVID-19. This chain connects TRBV12-3 or TRBV12-4 to TRBJ1-5, with 8 bases matching TRBD1. The sequenced material came from PBMCs or T cells enriched from blood (not recorded which). CDR3 nucleotides: TGTGCCAGCAGTTGGGACAGGACACAGCCCCAGCATTTT. This translates into CASSWDRTQPQHF.